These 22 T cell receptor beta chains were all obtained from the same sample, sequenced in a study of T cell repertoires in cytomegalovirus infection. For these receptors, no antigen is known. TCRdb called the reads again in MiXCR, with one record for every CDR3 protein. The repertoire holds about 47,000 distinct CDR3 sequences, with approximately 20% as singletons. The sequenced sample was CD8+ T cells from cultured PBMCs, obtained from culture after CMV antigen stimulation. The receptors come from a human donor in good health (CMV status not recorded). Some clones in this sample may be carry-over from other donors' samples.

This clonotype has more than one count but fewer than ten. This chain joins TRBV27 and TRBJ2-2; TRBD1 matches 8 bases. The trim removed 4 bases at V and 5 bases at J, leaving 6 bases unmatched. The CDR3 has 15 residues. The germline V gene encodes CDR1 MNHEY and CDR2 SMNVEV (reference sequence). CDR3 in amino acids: CASSYATGVTGELFF. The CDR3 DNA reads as TGTGCCAGCAGTTACGCGACAGGGGTTACCGGGGAGCTGTTTTTT.

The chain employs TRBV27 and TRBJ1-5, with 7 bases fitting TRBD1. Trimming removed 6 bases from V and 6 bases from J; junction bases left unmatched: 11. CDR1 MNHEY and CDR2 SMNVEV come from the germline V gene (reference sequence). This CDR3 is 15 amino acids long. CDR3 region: CASRKQGTLGQPQHF. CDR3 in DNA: TGTGCCAGCAGGAAACAGGGGACGTTGGGTCAGCCCCAGCATTTT.

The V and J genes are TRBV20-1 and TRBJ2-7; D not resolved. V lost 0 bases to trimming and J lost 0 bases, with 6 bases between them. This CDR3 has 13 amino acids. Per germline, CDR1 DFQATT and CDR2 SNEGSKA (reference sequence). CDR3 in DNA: TGCAGTGCTAGAGAGAGCTACTCCTACGAGCAGTACTTC. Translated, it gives CSARESYSYEQYF.

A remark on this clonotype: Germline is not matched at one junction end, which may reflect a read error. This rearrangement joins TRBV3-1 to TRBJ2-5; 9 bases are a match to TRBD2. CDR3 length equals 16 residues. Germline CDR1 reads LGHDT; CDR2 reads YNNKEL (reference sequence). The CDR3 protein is CASSKGLASRKETRYF. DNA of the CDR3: TGTGCCAGCAGCAAGGGACTAGCCTCCAGGAAAGAGACCCGGTACTTC.

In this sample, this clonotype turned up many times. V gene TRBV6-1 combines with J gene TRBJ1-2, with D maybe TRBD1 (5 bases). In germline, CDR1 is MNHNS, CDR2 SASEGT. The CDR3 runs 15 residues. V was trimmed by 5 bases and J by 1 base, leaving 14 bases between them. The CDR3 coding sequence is TGTGCCAGCAGTACGGACACGGCTCGTAACTATGGCTACACCTTC. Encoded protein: CASSTDTARNYGYTF.

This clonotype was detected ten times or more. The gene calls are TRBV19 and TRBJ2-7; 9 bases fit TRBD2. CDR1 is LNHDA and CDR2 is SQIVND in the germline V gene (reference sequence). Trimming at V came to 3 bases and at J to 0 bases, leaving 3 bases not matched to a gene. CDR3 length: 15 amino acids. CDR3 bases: TGTGCCAGTAGTATTGGGACTAGCCTCTCCTACGAGCAGTACTTC. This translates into CASSIGTSLSYEQYF.

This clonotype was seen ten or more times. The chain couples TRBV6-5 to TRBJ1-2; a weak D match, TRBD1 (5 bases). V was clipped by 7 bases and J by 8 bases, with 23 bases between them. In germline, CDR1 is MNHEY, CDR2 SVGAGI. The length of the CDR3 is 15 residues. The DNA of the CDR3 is TGTGCCAGCATGAGGGTCGTACCGGGGACGGGCGGCTACACCTTC. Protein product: CASMRVVPGTGGYTF.

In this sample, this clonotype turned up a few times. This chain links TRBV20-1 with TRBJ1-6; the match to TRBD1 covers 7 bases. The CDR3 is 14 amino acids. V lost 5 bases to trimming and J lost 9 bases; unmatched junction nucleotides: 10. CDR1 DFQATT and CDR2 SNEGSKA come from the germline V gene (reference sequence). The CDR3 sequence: CSAPTGKVPSPLHF. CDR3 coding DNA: TGCAGTGCTCCGACAGGGAAGGTCCCTTCACCCCTCCACTTT.

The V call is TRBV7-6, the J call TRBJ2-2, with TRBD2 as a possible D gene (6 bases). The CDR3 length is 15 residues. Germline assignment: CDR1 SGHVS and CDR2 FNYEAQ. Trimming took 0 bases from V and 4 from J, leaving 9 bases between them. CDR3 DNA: TGTGCCAGCAGCTTAGCGGCCGGGGGCACCGGGGAGCTGTTTTTT. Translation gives CASSLAAGGTGELFF.

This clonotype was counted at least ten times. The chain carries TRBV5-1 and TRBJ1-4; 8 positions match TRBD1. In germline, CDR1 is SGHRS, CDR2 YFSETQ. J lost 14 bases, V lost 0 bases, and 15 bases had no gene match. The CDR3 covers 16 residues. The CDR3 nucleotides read TGCGCCAGCAGCTTGGAGGCAGGGGGCACCCTCAGTATGCTGTTTTTT. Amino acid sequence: CASSLEAGGTLSMLFF.

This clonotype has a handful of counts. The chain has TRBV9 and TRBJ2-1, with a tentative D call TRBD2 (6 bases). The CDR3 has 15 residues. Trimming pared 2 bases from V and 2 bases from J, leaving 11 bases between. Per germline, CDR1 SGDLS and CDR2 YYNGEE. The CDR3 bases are TGTGCCAGCAGCGTCGGAGCTAGCGCCTACAATGAGCAGTTCTTC. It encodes CASSVGASAYNEQFF.

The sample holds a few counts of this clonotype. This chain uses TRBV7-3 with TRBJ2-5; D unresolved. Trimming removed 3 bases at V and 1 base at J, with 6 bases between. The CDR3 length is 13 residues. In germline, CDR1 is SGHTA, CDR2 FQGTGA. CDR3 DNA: TGTGCCAGCAGCTTCGGTAGCCAAGAGACCCAGTACTTC. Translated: CASSFGSQETQYF.

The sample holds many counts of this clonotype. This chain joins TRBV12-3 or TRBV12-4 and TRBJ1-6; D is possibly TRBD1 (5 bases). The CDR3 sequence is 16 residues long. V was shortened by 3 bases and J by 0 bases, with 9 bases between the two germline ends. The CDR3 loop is CASSLGQPSYNSPLHF. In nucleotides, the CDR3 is TGTGCCAGCAGTTTGGGGCAACCCTCCTATAATTCACCCCTCCACTTT.

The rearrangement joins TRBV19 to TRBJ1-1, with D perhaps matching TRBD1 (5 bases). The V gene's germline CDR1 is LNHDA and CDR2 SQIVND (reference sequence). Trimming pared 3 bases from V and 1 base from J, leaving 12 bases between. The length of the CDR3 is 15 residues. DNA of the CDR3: TGTGCCAGTAGTATTAGGGAGGGGTCGAACACTGAAGCTTTCTTT. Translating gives CASSIREGSNTEAFF.

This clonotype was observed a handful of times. CDR3 protein: CSARDLRGSPEAFF. The CDR3 bases are TGCAGTGCTAGAGATCTCAGGGGATCCCCTGAAGCTTTCTTT. This rearrangement joins TRBV20-1 to TRBJ1-1; possible D gene TRBD1, 6 bases. V was pared by 0 bases and J by 6 bases, with 14 bases between. CDR3 length: 14 residues. Germline lookup yields CDR1 DFQATT and CDR2 SNEGSKA (reference sequence).

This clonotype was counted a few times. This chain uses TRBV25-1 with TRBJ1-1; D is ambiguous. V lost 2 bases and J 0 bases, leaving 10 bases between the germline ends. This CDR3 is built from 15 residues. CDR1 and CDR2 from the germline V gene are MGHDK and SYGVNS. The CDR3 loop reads CASSETREVNTEAFF. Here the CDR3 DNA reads TGTGCCAGCAGTGAAACCCGGGAGGTGAACACTGAAGCTTTCTTT.

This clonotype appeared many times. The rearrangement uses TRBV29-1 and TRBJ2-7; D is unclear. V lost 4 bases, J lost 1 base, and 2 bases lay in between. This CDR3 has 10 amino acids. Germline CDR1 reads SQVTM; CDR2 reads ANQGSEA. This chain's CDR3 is CSVVSYEQYF. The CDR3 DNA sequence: TGCAGCGTTGTTTCCTACGAGCAGTACTTC.

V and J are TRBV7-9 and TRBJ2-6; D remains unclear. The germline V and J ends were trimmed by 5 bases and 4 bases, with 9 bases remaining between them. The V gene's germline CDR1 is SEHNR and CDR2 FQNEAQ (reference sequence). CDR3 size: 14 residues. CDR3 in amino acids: CASSPPVGANVLTF. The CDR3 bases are TGTGCCAGCAGCCCCCCGGTCGGGGCCAACGTCCTGACTTTC.

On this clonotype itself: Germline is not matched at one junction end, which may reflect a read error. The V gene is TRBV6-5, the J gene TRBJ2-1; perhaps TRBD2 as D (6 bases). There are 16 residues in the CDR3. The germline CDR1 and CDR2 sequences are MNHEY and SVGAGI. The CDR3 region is CPSSYEGTRPTNEQFF. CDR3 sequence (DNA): TGTCCCAGCAGTTACGAGGGGACTCGCCCAACCAATGAGCAGTTCTTC.

The DNA of the CDR3 is TGTGCCAGCAGTACCAGCCCGATGGACTATGGCTACACCTTC. Translation: CASSTSPMDYGYTF. This sequence joins TRBV27 and TRBJ1-2; D is ambiguous. V lost 5 bases to trimming and J lost 3 bases, with 13 bases between them. Germline V gene lookup returns CDR1 MNHEY and CDR2 SMNVEV (reference sequence). This CDR3 is 14 amino acids long.

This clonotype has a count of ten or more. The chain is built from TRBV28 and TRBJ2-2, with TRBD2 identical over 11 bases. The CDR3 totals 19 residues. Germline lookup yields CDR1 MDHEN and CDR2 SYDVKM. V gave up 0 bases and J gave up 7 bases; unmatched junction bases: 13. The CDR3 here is CASSLWGLAGGSVHGELFF. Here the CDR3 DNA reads TGTGCCAGCAGTTTATGGGGGCTAGCGGGGGGTTCCGTACACGGGGAGCTGTTTTTT.

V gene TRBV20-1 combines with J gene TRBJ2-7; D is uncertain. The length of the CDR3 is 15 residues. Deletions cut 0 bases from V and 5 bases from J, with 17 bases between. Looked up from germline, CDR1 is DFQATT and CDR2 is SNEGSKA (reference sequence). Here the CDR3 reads CSARDPLGRVHEQYF. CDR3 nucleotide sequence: TGCAGTGCTAGAGATCCGCTAGGTAGGGTCCACGAGCAGTACTTC.